The entry that follows covers one T cell receptor (beta chain) sequence. The antigen is undetermined. Sequencing used immunoSEQ multiplex PCR; TCRdb keeps in-frame clones, though not all of them. The data hold about 32,000 clones, with roughly 78% observed a single time. This specimen comes from a study of a mutant IDH1 vaccine in newly diagnosed glioma. Turning to the study itself: In weeks 1, 3, 5, 7, 11, 15, 19 and 23, patients were immunized, eight times in all. Initiation of the vaccine course occurred 4-6 weeks after radiotherapy alone, or alongside temozolomide cycles. Notes on the study in general: Changes to the top peripheral T cell clonotypes appeared unrelated to pseudoprogression.

Time point here: week 11, during vaccination. Mutant IDH1 20-mer peptide, at 300 ug, made up each vaccine dose, with topical imiquimod. V lost 4 bases and J lost 2, with 9 bases in between. Germline-derived CDR1 and CDR2 are LNHDA and SQIVND (reference sequence). This CDR3 has 13 residues. The chain carries TRBV19 and TRBJ2-7; D is undetermined. The receptor's source is a man aged 25 to 40 with glioma. Sequencing was performed on PBMCs, taken from a glioma patient whose treatment included an IDH1 peptide vaccine. CDR3 coding DNA: TGTGCCAGTAGTACTGGGCCTACCTACGAGCAGTACTTC. Translating it yields CASSTGPTYEQYF. The variable domain in full, completed from reference TRBV19 and TRBJ2-7, reads DGGITQSPKYLFRKEGQNVTLSCEQNLNHDAMYWYRQDPGQGLRLIYYSQIVNDFQKGDIAEGYSVSREKKESFPLTVTSAQKNPTAFYLCASSTGPTYEQYFGPGTRLTVT.